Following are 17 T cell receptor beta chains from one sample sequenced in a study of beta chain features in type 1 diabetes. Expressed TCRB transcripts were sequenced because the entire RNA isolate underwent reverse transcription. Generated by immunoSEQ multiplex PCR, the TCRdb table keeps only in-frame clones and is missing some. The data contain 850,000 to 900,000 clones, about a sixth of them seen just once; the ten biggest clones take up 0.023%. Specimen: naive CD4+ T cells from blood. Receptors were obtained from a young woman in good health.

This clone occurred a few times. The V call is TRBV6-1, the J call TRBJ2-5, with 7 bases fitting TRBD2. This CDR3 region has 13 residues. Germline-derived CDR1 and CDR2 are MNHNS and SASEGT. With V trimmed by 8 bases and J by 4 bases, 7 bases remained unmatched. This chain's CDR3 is CASGREGGETQYF. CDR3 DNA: TGTGCCAGCGGGAGGGAAGGTGGAGAGACCCAGTACTTC.

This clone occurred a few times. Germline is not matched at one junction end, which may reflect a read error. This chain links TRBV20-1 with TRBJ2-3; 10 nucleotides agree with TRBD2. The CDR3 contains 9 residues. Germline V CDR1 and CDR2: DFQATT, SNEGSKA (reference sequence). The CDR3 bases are TGCAGTGCTAGTCATAGCGGGAGGTTT. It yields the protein CSASHSGRF.

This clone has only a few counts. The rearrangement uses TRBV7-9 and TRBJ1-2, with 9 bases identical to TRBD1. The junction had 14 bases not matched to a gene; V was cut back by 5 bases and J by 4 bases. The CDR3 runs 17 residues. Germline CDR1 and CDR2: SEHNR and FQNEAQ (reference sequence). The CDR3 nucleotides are TGTGCCAGCAGCAAAAGGGGGACAGGGAGTAACAGCTATGGCTACACCTTC. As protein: CASSKRGTGSNSYGYTF.

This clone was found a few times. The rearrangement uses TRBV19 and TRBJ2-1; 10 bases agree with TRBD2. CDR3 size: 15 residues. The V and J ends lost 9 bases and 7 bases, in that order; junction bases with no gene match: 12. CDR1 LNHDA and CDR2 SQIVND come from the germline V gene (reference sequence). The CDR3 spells CASRLPGLASNEQFF. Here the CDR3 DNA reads TGTGCCAGCCGACTCCCGGGACTAGCGTCAAATGAGCAGTTCTTC.

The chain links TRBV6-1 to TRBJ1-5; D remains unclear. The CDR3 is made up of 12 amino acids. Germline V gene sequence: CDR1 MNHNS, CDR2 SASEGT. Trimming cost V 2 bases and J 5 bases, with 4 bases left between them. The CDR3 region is CASSELHQPQHF. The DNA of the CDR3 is TGTGCCAGCAGTGAACTCCATCAGCCCCAGCATTTT.

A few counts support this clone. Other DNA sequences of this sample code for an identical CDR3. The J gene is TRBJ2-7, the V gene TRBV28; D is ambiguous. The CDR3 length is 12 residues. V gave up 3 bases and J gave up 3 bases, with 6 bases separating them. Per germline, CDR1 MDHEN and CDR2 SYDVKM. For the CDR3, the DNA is TGTGCCAGCAGTTTTGCCAGCTACGAGCAGTACTTC. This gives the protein CASSFASYEQYF.

The CDR3 region is CASSLQLELVYNEQFF. In DNA form, the CDR3 reads TGTGCCAGCAGCTTACAGTTAGAATTAGTCTACAATGAGCAGTTCTTC. The J gene is TRBJ2-1, the V gene TRBV11-2; no clear D. V shed 2 bases and J shed 3 bases, with 14 bases lying between them. CDR1 SGHAT and CDR2 FQNNGV come from the germline V gene. This CDR3 is built from 16 residues.

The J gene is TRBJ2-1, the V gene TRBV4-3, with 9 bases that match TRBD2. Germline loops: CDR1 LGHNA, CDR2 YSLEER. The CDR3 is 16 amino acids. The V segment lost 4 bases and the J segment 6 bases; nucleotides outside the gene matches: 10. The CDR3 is CASSPREAGGLNEQFF. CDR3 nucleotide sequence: TGCGCCAGCAGCCCCCGGGAGGCGGGAGGGCTCAATGAGCAGTTCTTC.

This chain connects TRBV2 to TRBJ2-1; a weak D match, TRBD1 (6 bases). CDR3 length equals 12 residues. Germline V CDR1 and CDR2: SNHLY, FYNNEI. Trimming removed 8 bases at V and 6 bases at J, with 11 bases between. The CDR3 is CASGIGGNEQFF. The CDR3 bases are TGTGCCAGCGGAATAGGGGGCAATGAGCAGTTCTTC.

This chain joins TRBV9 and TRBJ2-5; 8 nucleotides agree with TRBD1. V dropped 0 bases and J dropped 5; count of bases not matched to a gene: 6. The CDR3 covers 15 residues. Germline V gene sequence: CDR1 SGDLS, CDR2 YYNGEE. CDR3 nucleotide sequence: TGTGCCAGCAGCGTAGCCGCAGGGGGCGTGGAGACCCAGTACTTC. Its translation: CASSVAAGGVETQYF.

The CDR3 loop is CASSLRGGDAYEQYF. CDR3 sequence (DNA): TGTGCCAGCAGCTTACGAGGGGGGGACGCCTACGAGCAGTACTTC. This chain connects TRBV7-8 to TRBJ2-7, with a tentative D call TRBD2 (7 bases). V gave up 2 bases and J gave up 2 bases, with 13 bases separating them. CDR3 length: 15 residues. The V gene's germline CDR1 is SGHVS and CDR2 FQNEAQ.

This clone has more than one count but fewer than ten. CDR3: CASSLATGSGYEQYF. The CDR3 bases are TGTGCCAGCAGCTTAGCGACAGGTAGCGGGTACGAGCAGTACTTC. The chain employs TRBV7-2 and TRBJ2-7, with D perhaps TRBD2 (7 bases). The CDR3 runs 15 residues. The germline gives CDR1 SGHTA, CDR2 FQGNSA. V dropped 0 bases and J dropped 4 bases, with 13 bases sitting between them.

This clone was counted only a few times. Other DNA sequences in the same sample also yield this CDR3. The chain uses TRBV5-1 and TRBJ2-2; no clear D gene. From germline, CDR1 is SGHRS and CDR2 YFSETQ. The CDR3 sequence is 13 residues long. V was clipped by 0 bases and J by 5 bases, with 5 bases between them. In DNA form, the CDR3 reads TGCGCCAGCAGCTTGGGCGGAACCGGGGAGCTGTTTTTT. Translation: CASSLGGTGELFF.

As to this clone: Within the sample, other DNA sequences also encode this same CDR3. The CDR3 loop is CSARGWNEQFF. The CDR3 nucleotides read TGCAGTGCTAGGGGATGGAATGAGCAGTTCTTC. The V and J genes are TRBV20-1 and TRBJ2-1; D remains ambiguous. V lost 3 bases, J lost 7 bases, and 7 bases lay in between. CDR1 is DFQATT, CDR2 SNEGSKA, per germline (reference sequence). The CDR3 loop spans 11 amino acids.

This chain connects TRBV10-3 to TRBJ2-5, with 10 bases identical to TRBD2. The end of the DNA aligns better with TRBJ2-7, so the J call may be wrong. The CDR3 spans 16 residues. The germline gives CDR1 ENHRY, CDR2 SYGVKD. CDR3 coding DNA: TGTGCCATCACCCCTAGCGGGAGTAATTTTGGGGACGAGCAGTACTTC. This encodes CAITPSGSNFGDEQYF.

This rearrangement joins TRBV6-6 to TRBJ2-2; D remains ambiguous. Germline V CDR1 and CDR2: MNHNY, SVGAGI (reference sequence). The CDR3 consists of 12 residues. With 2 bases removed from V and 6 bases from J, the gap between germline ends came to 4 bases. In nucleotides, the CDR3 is TGTGCCAGCAGTTACATGGCCGGGGAGCTGTTTTTT. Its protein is CASSYMAGELFF.

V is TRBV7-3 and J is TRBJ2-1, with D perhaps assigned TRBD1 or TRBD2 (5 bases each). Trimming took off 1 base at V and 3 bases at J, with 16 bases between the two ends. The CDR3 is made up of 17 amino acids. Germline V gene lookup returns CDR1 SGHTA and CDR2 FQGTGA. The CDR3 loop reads CASSLRGGQGGYNEQFF. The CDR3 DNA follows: TGTGCCAGCAGCTTAAGGGGCGGGCAGGGTGGCTACAATGAGCAGTTCTTC.